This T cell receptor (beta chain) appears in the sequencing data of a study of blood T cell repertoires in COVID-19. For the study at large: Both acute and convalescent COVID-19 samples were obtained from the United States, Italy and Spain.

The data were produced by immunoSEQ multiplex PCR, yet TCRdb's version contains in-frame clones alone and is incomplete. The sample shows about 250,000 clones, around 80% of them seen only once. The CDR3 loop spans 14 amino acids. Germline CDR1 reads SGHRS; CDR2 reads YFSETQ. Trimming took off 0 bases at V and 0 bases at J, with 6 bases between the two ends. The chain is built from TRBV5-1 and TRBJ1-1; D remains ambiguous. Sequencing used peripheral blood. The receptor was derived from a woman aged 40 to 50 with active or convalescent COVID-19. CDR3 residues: CASSLGSLNTEAFF. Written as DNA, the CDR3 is TGCGCCAGCAGCTTGGGTAGCTTGAACACTGAAGCTTTCTTT.